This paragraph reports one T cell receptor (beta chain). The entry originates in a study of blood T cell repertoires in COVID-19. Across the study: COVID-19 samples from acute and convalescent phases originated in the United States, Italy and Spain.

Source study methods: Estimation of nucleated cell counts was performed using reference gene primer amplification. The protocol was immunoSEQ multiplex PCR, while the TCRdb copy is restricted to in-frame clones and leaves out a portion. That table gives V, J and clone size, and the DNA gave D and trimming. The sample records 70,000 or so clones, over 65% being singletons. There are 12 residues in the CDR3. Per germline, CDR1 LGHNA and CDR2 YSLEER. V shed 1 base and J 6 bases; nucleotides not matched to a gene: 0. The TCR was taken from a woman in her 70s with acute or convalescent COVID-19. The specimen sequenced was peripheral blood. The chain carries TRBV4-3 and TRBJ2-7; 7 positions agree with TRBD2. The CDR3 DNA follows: TGCGCCAGCAGCCAAGCGGGAGGCGAGCAGTACTTC. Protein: CASSQAGGEQYF.